The 11 T cell receptor beta chains below come from one sample, sequenced in a study of blood T cell repertoires in COVID-19 (dated by TCRdb to about 2020). Library generation was performed with the immunoSEQ multiplex PCR assay. TCRdb re-hosts the immuneACCESS table, in-frame sequences only. Its copies lack some clones; in the studies checked, an unresolved V gene accounts for under half of them, and the cause for the rest is not known. In this sample the table shows about 91,000 clones, around 72% of which occur a single time. The top ten clonotypes cover 24% of the sample. The material sequenced was peripheral blood. The receptors were gathered from a man in his 70s with acute or convalescent COVID-19.

This sequence joins TRBV24-1 and TRBJ2-1; a possible D gene is TRBD1 (6 bases). Germline V gene lookup returns CDR1 KGHDR and CDR2 SFDVKD. This CDR3 is 16 amino acids long. The germline V and J ends were trimmed by 4 bases and 1 base, with 13 bases remaining between them. The CDR3 DNA follows: TGTGCCACCAGTGACCACAGGGTAAGGTCCTACAATGAGCAGTTCTTC. Translating gives CATSDHRVRSYNEQFF.

In nucleotides, the CDR3 is TGTGCCAGCTCACCGGGAACAGGGGGCCCCTCACCGTACTTC. This translates into CASSPGTGGPSPYF. The V call is TRBV18, the J call TRBJ2-7; 9 bases match TRBD1. The CDR3 runs 14 residues. V shed 3 bases, J shed 12 bases, and the junction held 12 bases outside the gene matches. Germline V CDR1 and CDR2: KGHSH, LQKENI.

The gene calls are TRBV4-3 and TRBJ1-6, with a possible D match to TRBD1 (5 bases). CDR3 length: 17 residues. From germline, CDR1 is LGHNA and CDR2 YSLEER. The V gene lost 1 base and the J gene lost 10 bases, with 20 bases spanning the gap. CDR3 nucleotide sequence: TGCGCCAGCAGCCAAGGGTCAGGGCCCGTATATCGGTCACCCCTCCACTTT. It translates to CASSQGSGPVYRSPLHF.

The sample holds a few counts of this clone. The chain uses TRBV4-2 and TRBJ2-1; the D is unclear. Looked up from germline, CDR1 is LGHNA and CDR2 is YNFKEQ. The CDR3 consists of 15 residues. Trimming cost V 1 base and J 3 bases, with 10 bases left between them. The CDR3 reads CASSQGLADYNEQFF. The DNA for the CDR3 is TGTGCCAGCAGCCAAGGGTTAGCAGACTACAATGAGCAGTTCTTC.

This clone was recorded a few times. V usage is TRBV2 and J usage is TRBJ1-5; TRBD1 is a possible D gene (6 bases). Germline CDR1 SNHLY, CDR2 FYNNEI. V was cut by 8 bases and J by 7 bases, with 15 bases left in between. This CDR3 is 13 amino acids long. CDR3 coding DNA: TGTGCCAGCCAGAACAGGGAGACACAGCCCCAGCATTTT. The encoded protein is CASQNRETQPQHF.

This chain connects TRBV6-2 or TRBV6-3 to TRBJ2-1; perhaps TRBD2 as D (5 bases). From germline, CDR1 is MNHEY and CDR2 SVGEGT. This CDR3 is built from 15 residues. Trimming cost V 5 bases and J 0 bases, with 11 bases left between them. The CDR3 loop is CASSPWTFSYNEQFF. The CDR3 DNA reads TGTGCCAGCAGTCCCTGGACTTTCTCCTACAATGAGCAGTTCTTC.

The sample holds one count of this clone. This sequence joins TRBV18 and TRBJ2-1; 8 bases are a match to TRBD1. The germline V gene encodes CDR1 KGHSH and CDR2 LQKENI. This CDR3 has 17 amino acids. J was trimmed by 4 bases and V by 3 bases; bases with no gene match: 11. The CDR3 loop is CASSPRLGTGDYNEQFF. Written as DNA, the CDR3 is TGTGCCAGCTCACCCCGCCTCGGGACAGGAGATTACAATGAGCAGTTCTTC.

This clone was picked up a small number of times. CDR3 bases: TGTGCAGCAGCTTACTGCGGACAGGGGGCCTCCTACGAGCAGTACTTC. Translation gives CAAAYCGQGASYEQYF. The V and J genes are TRBV11-2 and TRBJ2-7, with 11 bases identical to TRBD1. Germline V CDR1 and CDR2: SGHAT, FQNNGV. This CDR3 has 16 residues.

This clone showed up just a few times. The chain links TRBV7-2 to TRBJ2-7; no definite D call. CDR3 size: 14 residues. Trimming took 1 base from V and 5 from J, leaving 12 bases between them. Germline CDR1 is SGHTA and CDR2 is FQGNSA. The CDR3 bases are TGTGCCAGCAGCTTAGGGCAGTTTATGAACGAGCAGTACTTC. It translates to CASSLGQFMNEQYF.

This clone was found a few times. This rearrangement joins TRBV29-1 to TRBJ1-2; D unclear. This CDR3 has 12 amino acids. V lost 7 bases and J lost 9, with 18 bases in between. Germline loops: CDR1 SQVTM, CDR2 ANQGSEA. The CDR3 nucleotides are TGCAGCGCAAACCGGGGAGAGGGAAGCTACACCTTC. Amino acid sequence: CSANRGEGSYTF.

The chain recombines TRBV5-8 with TRBJ1-1; 11 bases line up with TRBD1. The CDR3 spans 14 residues. V shed 3 bases, J shed 3 bases, and the junction held 1 base outside the gene matches. Germline V gene data show CDR1 as SGHTS and CDR2 as YDEGEE. The CDR3: CASSWGQGDTEAFF. The CDR3 DNA reads as TGTGCCAGCAGCTGGGGACAGGGGGACACTGAAGCTTTCTTT.